The 24 T cell receptor beta chains given below trace back to one sample, sequenced in a study of radiation and T cells in renal cell carcinoma. This sample's time point: baseline pretreatment blood. Indicated treatment: 15 Gy SBRT to primary tumor, nephrectomy 4 weeks later. Profiling relied on immunoSEQ multiplex PCR, and the TCRdb table lists in-frame clones only, not all of them. The table shows 150,000 or so clones, with 88% occurring only once. Sequenced here: blood, sampled from a patient whose treatment included radiotherapy and nephrectomy. The receptor source for this set is a woman between 70 and 85 years old with renal cell carcinoma.

The CDR3 bases are TGTGCCAGCAGCTTAACAGGGGACTATGGCTACACCTTC. This encodes CASSLTGDYGYTF. The genes are TRBV11-1 and TRBJ1-2, with TRBD1 matching over 7 bases. Germline CDR1 is SGHAT and CDR2 is FQDESV (reference sequence). This CDR3 has 13 residues. With 2 bases clipped from V and 3 bases from J, the junction kept 0 bases outside the gene matches.

The genes are TRBV5-1 and TRBJ2-3; D is unclear. V shed 0 bases and J shed 0 bases, with 14 bases lying between them. CDR1 is SGHRS and CDR2 is YFSETQ in the germline V gene. The CDR3 is 17 residues long. DNA for the CDR3: TGCGCCAGCAGCTTGGCTTCTGGCGGTTCTAGCACAGATACGCAGTATTTT. Protein: CASSLASGGSSTDTQYF.

The chain combines TRBV19 with TRBJ1-2, with 8 bases lining up with TRBD1. Germline V gene data show CDR1 as LNHDA and CDR2 as SQIVND (reference sequence). This CDR3 region has 12 residues. Losses at the gene ends were 10 bases for V and 8 bases for J; bases not matched to a gene: 9. CDR3 in amino acids: CAIDRGVGGYTF. The DNA for the CDR3 is TGTGCCATCGACAGGGGAGTAGGCGGCTACACCTTC.

V and J are TRBV18 and TRBJ1-5, with TRBD1 matching over 7 bases. Trimming at V came to 4 bases and at J to 2 bases, leaving 8 bases not matched to a gene. This CDR3 has 16 residues. Per germline, CDR1 KGHSH and CDR2 LQKENI. The CDR3 DNA reads as TGTGCCAGCTCACTGAAGGGGGCGAGGGGCAATCAGCCCCAGCATTTT. Translating it yields CASSLKGARGNQPQHF. Based on the CDR3 plus reference TRBV18 and TRBJ1-5, the full variable domain is NAGVMQNPRHLVRRRGQEARLRCSPMKGHSHVYWYRQLPEEGLKFMVYLQKENIIDESGMPKERFSAEFPKEGPSILRIQQVVRGDSAAYFCASSLKGARGNQPQHFGDGTRLSIL.

The chain recombines TRBV5-1 with TRBJ2-1, with TRBD2 matching 11 bases. CDR1 SGHRS and CDR2 YFSETQ come from the germline V gene. CDR3 size: 15 residues. Trimming at V came to 0 bases and at J to 13 bases, leaving 9 bases not matched to a gene. In DNA form, the CDR3 reads TGCGCCAGCAGCTTGGCTCTAGCGGGGGGTCTAGGACAGTTCTTC. Its protein is CASSLALAGGLGQFF.

The V gene is TRBV5-6, the J gene TRBJ1-2; D is perhaps TRBD1 (5 bases). The ends were cut back, 5 bases at V and 6 bases at J, with 14 bases in the middle. CDR3 length: 13 residues. Germline V gene data show CDR1 as SGHDT and CDR2 as YYEEEE. For the CDR3, the DNA is TGTGCCAGCAGTTTATTAAGCAGGGATGGCTACACCTTC. Translated: CASSLLSRDGYTF.

In its sample, this clone was seen once. This rearrangement joins TRBV9 to TRBJ1-2, with D unclear. The V gene's germline CDR1 is SGDLS and CDR2 YYNGEE. The CDR3 extends over 13 amino acids. V dropped 3 bases and J dropped 3 bases, with 9 bases sitting between them. This chain's CDR3 is CASSEATDYGYTF. CDR3 bases: TGTGCCAGCAGCGAGGCCACGGACTATGGCTACACCTTC.

The rearrangement links TRBV19 to TRBJ1-4, with unresolved D. The CDR3 length is 14 residues. Germline lookup yields CDR1 LNHDA and CDR2 SQIVND (reference sequence). The germline V and J ends were trimmed by 5 bases and 4 bases, with 11 bases remaining between them. CDR3 in amino acids: CASSAVRINEKLFF. CDR3 sequence (DNA): TGTGCCAGTAGTGCAGTACGGATTAATGAAAAACTGTTTTTT. Full variable domain (rest looked up from reference TRBV19 and TRBJ1-4): DGGITQSPKYLFRKEGQNVTLSCEQNLNHDAMYWYRQDPGQGLRLIYYSQIVNDFQKGDIAEGYSVSREKKESFPLTVTSAQKNPTAFYLCASSAVRINEKLFFGSGTQLSVL.

The chain employs TRBV19 and TRBJ2-1, with 13 bases that match TRBD2. The germline gives CDR1 LNHDA, CDR2 SQIVND (reference sequence). The CDR3 is 17 amino acids. After removal of 7 bases from V and 2 bases from J, the junction contained 8 bases not matched to a gene. The CDR3 sequence: CASTLTSGGLTYNEQFF. As DNA, the CDR3 is TGTGCCAGTACCCTGACTAGCGGGGGGCTTACCTACAATGAGCAGTTCTTC. Variable domain in full (rest from reference TRBV19 and TRBJ2-1): DGGITQSPKYLFRKEGQNVTLSCEQNLNHDAMYWYRQDPGQGLRLIYYSQIVNDFQKGDIAEGYSVSREKKESFPLTVTSAQKNPTAFYLCASTLTSGGLTYNEQFFGPGTRLTVL.

J is TRBJ1-2 and V is TRBV27, with TRBD1 matching 8 bases. This CDR3 region has 15 residues. CDR1 is MNHEY, CDR2 SMNVEV, per germline (reference sequence). Trimming at V came to 5 bases and at J to 4 bases, leaving 9 bases not matched to a gene. The CDR3 region is CASSPQGALGYGYTF. Here the CDR3 DNA reads TGTGCCAGCAGTCCGCAGGGGGCGCTTGGCTATGGCTACACCTTC.

A word on this clone: Other DNA sequences in this specimen translate into the identical CDR3. The chain combines TRBV10-3 with TRBJ1-1; D is unresolved. The CDR3 runs to 12 residues. Germline assignment: CDR1 ENHRY and CDR2 SYGVKD. V was cut by 3 bases and J by 5 bases, with 7 bases left in between. CDR3 sequence reads: CAISEGSTEAFF. CDR3 nucleotides: TGTGCCATCAGTGAAGGCAGTACTGAAGCTTTCTTT.

J is TRBJ1-3 and V is TRBV6-5; TRBD1 matches at 9 bases. CDR1 is MNHEY, CDR2 SVGAGI, per germline. Losses at the gene ends were 5 bases for V and 1 base for J; bases not matched to a gene: 3. The length of the CDR3 is 15 residues. CDR3 DNA: TGTGCCAGCAGTAAGGGACAGGGTTCTGGAAACACCATATATTTT. Translated, it gives CASSKGQGSGNTIYF.

The chain links TRBV5-8 to TRBJ2-4; D possibly matches TRBD1 or TRBD2 (6 bases each). Trimming took 4 bases from V and 3 from J, leaving 17 bases between them. Germline V gene lookup returns CDR1 SGHTS and CDR2 YDEGEE. The CDR3 loop spans 16 amino acids. The CDR3 DNA reads TGTGCCAGCAGCACCCACAGGGCCGGGGGCAAAAACATTCAGTACTTC. Translation gives CASSTHRAGGKNIQYF. The variable domain in full, with the rest retrieved from reference TRBV5-8 and TRBJ2-4, is EAGVTQSPTHLIKTRGQQATLRCSPISGHTSVYWYQQALGLGLQFLLWYDEGEERNRGNFPPRFSGRQFPNYSSELNVNALELEDSALYLCASSTHRAGGKNIQYFGAGTRLSVL.

This sequence joins TRBV7-6 and TRBJ2-7; 7 bases agree with TRBD1. CDR1 is SGHVS and CDR2 is FNYEAQ in the germline V gene. This CDR3 is built from 13 residues. V trimming: 3 bases; J trimming: 5 bases; junction bases outside the gene matches: 4. The CDR3 coding sequence is TGTGCCAGCAGCTTCGACGACAGGGACGAGCAGTACTTC. Translated: CASSFDDRDEQYF.

CDR3 in DNA: TGTGCCTGGAGTCCCGACTCAGGGAACAATCAGCCCCAGCATTTT. Protein sequence: CAWSPDSGNNQPQHF. This chain uses TRBV30 with TRBJ1-5, with TRBD1 as a possible D gene (5 bases). The CDR3 contains 15 residues. Trimming left V 2 bases short and J 3 bases short, with 14 bases between. Germline-derived CDR1 and CDR2 are GTSNPN and SVGIG (reference sequence).

This clone was found a few times. The chain joins TRBV29-1 to TRBJ1-1; 8 positions agree with TRBD1. The V and J ends lost 8 bases and 0 bases, in that order; junction bases with no gene match: 5. The CDR3 has 13 amino acids. Germline CDR1 reads SQVTM; CDR2 reads ANQGSEA. This chain's CDR3 is CSPRTGLNTEAFF. The CDR3 nucleotides read TGCAGCCCAAGGACAGGGCTGAACACTGAAGCTTTCTTT.

In its sample, this clone was seen once. CDR3 region: CAISESVSSGNTIYF. In DNA, the CDR3 is TGTGCCATCAGTGAGTCGGTGAGCTCTGGAAACACCATATATTTT. The rearrangement joins TRBV10-3 to TRBJ1-3; D remains unclear. CDR1 is ENHRY, CDR2 SYGVKD, per germline. Deletions cut 0 bases from V and 0 bases from J, with 6 bases between. The CDR3 length is 15 residues.

The CDR3 sequence: CASSKVGVTNTEAFF. For the CDR3, the DNA is TGTGCCAGCAGCAAAGTCGGGGTCACGAACACTGAAGCTTTCTTT. This rearrangement joins TRBV21-1 to TRBJ1-1. TRBV21-1 is a recognized pseudogene. CDR3 length: 15 residues.

The rearrangement uses TRBV5-1 and TRBJ2-2; D is possibly TRBD1 (6 bases). The germline CDR1 and CDR2 sequences are SGHRS and YFSETQ. Trimming took 4 bases from V and 6 from J, leaving 13 bases between them. This CDR3 is built from 14 residues. The CDR3 protein is CASSLQGGSGELFF. CDR3 DNA: TGCGCCAGCAGCCTACAGGGTGGCTCCGGGGAGCTGTTTTTT.

The chain employs TRBV7-9 and TRBJ2-3; 7 nucleotides align to TRBD1. The CDR3 is made up of 15 amino acids. Germline V gene lookup returns CDR1 SEHNR and CDR2 FQNEAQ (reference sequence). V shed 5 bases and J 3 bases; nucleotides not matched to a gene: 8. DNA of the CDR3: TGTGCCAGCAGCCCGGGACAGACCGCTACAGATACGCAGTATTTT. This codes for CASSPGQTATDTQYF.

This chain links TRBV7-2 with TRBJ2-5; 8 bases are shared with TRBD1. The CDR3 is 14 residues long. Looked up from germline, CDR1 is SGHTA and CDR2 is FQGNSA. After removal of 5 bases from V and 5 bases from J, the junction contained 7 bases not matched to a gene. This chain's CDR3 is CASSPGGGWETQYF. For the CDR3, the DNA is TGTGCCAGCAGCCCAGGGGGCGGATGGGAGACCCAGTACTTC. Full variable domain (outside the CDR3, taken from reference TRBV7-2 and TRBJ2-5): GAGVSQSPSNKVTEKGKDVELRCDPISGHTALYWYRQSLGQGLEFLIYFQGNSAPDKSGLPSDRFSAERTGGSVSTLTIQRTQQEDSAVYLCASSPGGGWETQYFGPGTRLLVL.

The chain has TRBV30 and TRBJ1-1; D not certain. The germline CDR1 and CDR2 sequences are GTSNPN and SVGIG (reference sequence). This CDR3 comprises 15 residues. The chain's CDR3 is CAQTGFPPRNTEAFF. CDR3 coding DNA: TGTGCTCAGACCGGATTCCCCCCTCGGAACACTGAAGCTTTCTTT. Full variable domain (missing parts from reference TRBV30 and TRBJ1-1): SQTIHQWPATLVQPVGSPLSLECTVEGTSNPNLYWYRQAAGRGLQLLFYSVGIGQISSEVPQNLSASRPQDRQFILSSKKLLLSDSGFYLCAQTGFPPRNTEAFFGQGTRLTVV.

This clone has only a few counts. The chain joins TRBV2 to TRBJ2-5, with 10 bases lining up with TRBD2. The ends lost 5 bases at V and 5 bases at J; junction bases unmatched: 8. Per germline, CDR1 SNHLY and CDR2 FYNNEI. This CDR3 has 15 residues. The CDR3 sequence is CASSLSGGAVETQYF. In nucleotides, the CDR3 is TGTGCCAGCAGTTTGAGCGGGGGGGCCGTCGAGACCCAGTACTTC.

This chain links TRBV9 with TRBJ2-4; maybe TRBD2 (6 bases). CDR1 is SGDLS and CDR2 is YYNGEE in the germline V gene. The CDR3 runs 15 residues. V lost 3 bases and J 0 bases, leaving 10 bases between the germline ends. Written as DNA, the CDR3 is TGTGCCAGCAGCGACCGGGGACTAGCCAAAAACATTCAGTACTTC. Translating gives CASSDRGLAKNIQYF. Full variable domain (missing parts from reference TRBV9 and TRBJ2-4): DSGVTQTPKHLITATGQRVTLRCSPRSGDLSVYWYQQSLDQGLQFLIQYYNGEERAKGNILERFSAQQFPDLHSELNLSSLELGDSALYFCASSDRGLAKNIQYFGAGTRLSVL.